This T cell receptor (beta chain) is drawn from a study of OX40 agonist ivuxolimab in advanced cancers. Study conclusions and caveats: Researchers did not determine the expanded peripheral T cells' antigen specificity. Blood T cells, both CD4+ and CD8+, expanded clonally by week 6 at 0.1 to 3.0 mg/kg. Nonresponders included some who also had low normalized T-cell clonal expansion.

This clone was counted only a few times. Its antigen is undetermined. Sequenced by immunoSEQ multiplex PCR; TCRdb stores in-frame clones only, minus some. The sample yields 20,000 to 25,000 clones, 75% to 85% seen once. The material sequenced was CD4+ or CD8+ T cells sorted from blood, taken in a trial of the OX40 agonist ivuxolimab. The receptor was derived from an adult with an advanced solid tumor such as melanoma, head and neck, liver or kidney cancer.

The DNA for the CDR3 is TGTGCCAGCAGTCCTCGACCCGGACACAATCAGCCCCAGCATTTT. Protein: CASSPRPGHNQPQHF. The chain has TRBV27 and TRBJ1-5, with D maybe TRBD1 (5 bases). The V and J ends lost 5 bases and 3 bases respectively, with 14 bases between them. The germline gives CDR1 MNHEY, CDR2 SMNVEV (reference sequence). The CDR3 covers 15 residues.